These 4 T cell receptor beta chains were sequenced from one sample in a study of blood T cell repertoires in COVID-19. Sequenced by immunoSEQ multiplex PCR; TCRdb stores in-frame clones only, minus some. This sample has 120,000 or so clones, with 78% found just once. Sequencing was performed on peripheral blood. The receptors derive from a man between 65 and 85 years old with acute or convalescent COVID-19.

CDR3 nucleotide sequence: TGTGCCAGCTCACCATCGGGGGGGAACACTGAAGCTTTCTTT. Amino acid sequence: CASSPSGGNTEAFF. V and J are TRBV18 and TRBJ1-1; D might be TRBD1 (5 bases). Germline V gene data show CDR1 as KGHSH and CDR2 as LQKENI. The CDR3 totals 14 residues. The V and J ends lost 2 bases and 1 base respectively, with 8 bases between them.

The chain couples TRBV7-2 to TRBJ2-7, with 8 bases fitting TRBD1. Germline V gene data show CDR1 as SGHTA and CDR2 as FQGNSA. This CDR3 contains 16 residues. V shed 3 bases and J 2 bases; nucleotides not matched to a gene: 9. For the CDR3, the DNA is TGTGCCAGCAGCTTGTGGACAGGGACATTACCCTACGAGCAGTACTTC. Protein sequence: CASSLWTGTLPYEQYF.

The count of this clone is one. The rearrangement joins TRBV27 to TRBJ1-1, with 10 bases matching TRBD1. The CDR3 consists of 17 residues. The germline CDR1 and CDR2 sequences are MNHEY and SMNVEV (reference sequence). J lost 5 bases, V lost 3 bases, and 12 bases had no gene match. The DNA of the CDR3 is TGTGCCAGCAGTTTTGACCGTCGTGGACAGGGGGGGACTGAAGCTTTCTTT. It translates to CASSFDRRGQGGTEAFF.

The count of this clone is one. V is TRBV24-1 and J is TRBJ1-1; possible D gene TRBD1, 5 bases. Between the trimmed V and J ends, which lost 4 bases and 1 base, there was a span of 9 bases. Germline V lookup: CDR1 KGHDR, CDR2 SFDVKD. This CDR3 region has 14 residues. CDR3 region: CATSDTTGNTEAFF. The CDR3 bases are TGTGCCACCAGTGACACAACAGGGAACACTGAAGCTTTCTTT.